This T cell receptor beta chain was captured in a study of T-cell memory formation after mild COVID-19. TCR alpha and TCR beta cDNA libraries carrying sample barcodes and UMIs came from 5'RACE with constant-segment primers. Using its own MiXCR run on the 5' RACE reads, TCRdb lists one record per CDR3 protein. The sample lists about 110,000 distinct CDR3 sequences; about 15% were seen once. Study-level points and caveats: The study found contracting CD4+ clones mainly in CM and EM and contracting CD8+ clones in EMRA.

Worth noting for this clonotype: As yet, its antigen is unknown.

CDR1 and CDR2 (germline): SQVTM, ANQGSEA. V lost 1 base, J lost 10 bases, and 5 bases stayed unmatched. The CDR3 length is 14 residues. The sequence was collected from an adult woman who had mild COVID-19 (a few samples of this study predate the infection). Cell type and time point are not known. Sequencing used PBMCs or a T cell subset sorted from them (not recorded which). This chain links TRBV29-1 with TRBJ2-1; 12 bases map to TRBD2. The CDR3 region is CSVEGLAGVEEQFF. The CDR3 DNA follows: TGCAGCGTTGAAGGACTAGCGGGAGTGGAGGAGCAGTTCTTC.